This T cell receptor beta chain is from a study of blood T cell repertoires in COVID-19. Germline CDR1 MDHEN, CDR2 SYDVKM. Trimming shortened V by 5 bases and J by 3 bases, and 16 bases separated the two germline ends. The CDR3 contains 15 residues. TCRdb's table, derived via immunoSEQ multiplex PCR, lists solely in-frame clones and lacks some. Seen here are under 150,000 clones, about nine tenths observed once, and the top ten hold around 4.5%. The chain uses TRBV28 and TRBJ1-1; D is possibly TRBD1 (5 bases). The sequence was collected from a woman between 50 and 59 years old with acute or convalescent COVID-19. The source material was peripheral blood. CDR3 nucleotides: TGTGCCAGCAGTATCCTCCCAGGGCCTTACACTGAAGCTTTCTTT. Translated, it gives CASSILPGPYTEAFF.